A selection of T cell receptor beta chains follows, all from one sample in a study of beta chain features in type 1 diabetes. Some clones are missing from TCRdb's copy, which holds only in-frame ones; the method was immunoSEQ multiplex PCR. The data show more than 300,000 clones, less than 15% seen once. Sample: naive CD4+ T cells from blood. These receptors were taken from a young woman in good health. Each CDR3 is given without its conserved first and last residue.

>TRBJ2-5|TRBV14
ASSLAGLAGAQETQY
>TRBJ2-5|TRBV27
ASRRTGSETQY
>TRBJ1-5|TRBV30
AWNPPGRQGWQPQH
>TRBJ2-5|TRBV9
ASSVGLAGGRETQY
>TRBJ2-1|TRBV25-1
ASSERGGYEQF
>TRBJ2-7|TRBV13
ASSSKQGLGGFEQY
>TRBJ2-7|TRBV29-1
SHRTGGEQY
>TRBJ1-1|TRBV19
ASSTYILNTEAF
>TRBJ2-7|TRBV30
AWSVRGTPSGEQY
>TRBJ1-2|TRBV5-1
ASRLLTGQNYGYT
>TRBJ2-1|TRBV21-1
ASSKERGAGVGPYNEQF
>TRBJ2-3|TRBV5-4
ASSLHTLAATDTQY
>TRBJ2-3|TRBV6-5
ASSFSGRSDTQY
>TRBJ2-5|TRBV28
ASSPGTSGFSD